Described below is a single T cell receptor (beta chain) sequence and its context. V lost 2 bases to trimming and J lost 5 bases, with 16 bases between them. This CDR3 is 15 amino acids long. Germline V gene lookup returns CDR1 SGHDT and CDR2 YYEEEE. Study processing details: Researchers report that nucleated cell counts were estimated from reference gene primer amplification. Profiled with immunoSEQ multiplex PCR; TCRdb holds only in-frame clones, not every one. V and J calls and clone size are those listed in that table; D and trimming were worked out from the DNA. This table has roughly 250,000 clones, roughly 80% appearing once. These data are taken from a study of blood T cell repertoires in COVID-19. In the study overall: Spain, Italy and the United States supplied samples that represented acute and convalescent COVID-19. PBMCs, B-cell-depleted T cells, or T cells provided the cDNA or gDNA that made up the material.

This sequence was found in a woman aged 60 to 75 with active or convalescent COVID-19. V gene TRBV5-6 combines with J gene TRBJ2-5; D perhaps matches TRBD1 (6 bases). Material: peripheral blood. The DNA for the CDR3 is TGTGCCAGCAGCTTAGGGGACATGGGGTTGGAGACCCAGTACTTC. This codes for CASSLGDMGLETQYF.